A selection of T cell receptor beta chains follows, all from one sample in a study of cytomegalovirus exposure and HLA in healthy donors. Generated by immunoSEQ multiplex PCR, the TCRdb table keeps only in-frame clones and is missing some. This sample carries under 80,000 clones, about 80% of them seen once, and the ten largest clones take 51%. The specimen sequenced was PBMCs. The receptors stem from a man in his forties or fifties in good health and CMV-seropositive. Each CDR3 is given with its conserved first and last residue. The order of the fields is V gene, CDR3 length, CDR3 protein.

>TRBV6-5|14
CASRVGTAGNTIYF
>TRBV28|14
CASSQTGGENEQFF
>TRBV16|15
CASSLQVQGTDTQYF
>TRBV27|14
CASRLTQGAREQYF
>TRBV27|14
CASSLPGQVNEQFF
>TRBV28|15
CASSLRTGGAGELFF
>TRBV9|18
CAISVGRTSGAFSDEQYF
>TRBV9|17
CASSSQTGQGGRGEAFF
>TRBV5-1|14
CASSDRGSQETQYF
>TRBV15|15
CATSREGGFTDTQYF
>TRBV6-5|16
CASSSDRGEAGNTIYF
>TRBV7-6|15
CASSLERGIYNEQFF
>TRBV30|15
CAWHPGQSYQETQYF
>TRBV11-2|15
CASSDVRQINEKLFF
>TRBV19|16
CASSIGPRQGNQPQHF
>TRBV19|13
CASRLSGTIGYTF
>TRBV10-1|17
CASSETVGGGATNEQFF
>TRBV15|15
CATSLQGPPGETPYF
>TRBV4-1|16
CASSQEAGQGYYEQYF
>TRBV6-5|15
CASSYSAGGQETQYF
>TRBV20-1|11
CKGLGNEKLFF
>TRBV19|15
CASSIGPLEHNEQFF
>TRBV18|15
CASSDARQFGTEAFF
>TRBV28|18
CASSSIGKTGVYADTQYF
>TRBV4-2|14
CASSQAGSGNTIYF
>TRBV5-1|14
CASSLTVPNEKPFF
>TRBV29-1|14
CSGRGARGRTEAFF
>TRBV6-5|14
CASRKTYSNQPQHF
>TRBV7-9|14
CASSLTGGNEKLFF
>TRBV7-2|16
CASSRETGNSNQPQHF
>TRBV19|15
CASSIGGGRDTEAFF
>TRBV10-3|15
CAISAGQPSGDEQYF
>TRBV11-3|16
CASSPDGQAPIYGYTF
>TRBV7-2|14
CASSVRGSGNTIYF
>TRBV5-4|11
CASPVMSPLHF
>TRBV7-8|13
CASSSTLLNEQFF
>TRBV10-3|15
CAIRGTGERGNTIYF
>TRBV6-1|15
CASSAWGHTNEKLFF
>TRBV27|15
CASSSRDSVSYEQYF
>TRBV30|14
CALVAGSGANVLTF
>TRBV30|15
CAWNRDRALDRGYTF
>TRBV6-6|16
CASSSNDRPMAETQYF
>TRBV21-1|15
CASSKVPSSYNEQFF